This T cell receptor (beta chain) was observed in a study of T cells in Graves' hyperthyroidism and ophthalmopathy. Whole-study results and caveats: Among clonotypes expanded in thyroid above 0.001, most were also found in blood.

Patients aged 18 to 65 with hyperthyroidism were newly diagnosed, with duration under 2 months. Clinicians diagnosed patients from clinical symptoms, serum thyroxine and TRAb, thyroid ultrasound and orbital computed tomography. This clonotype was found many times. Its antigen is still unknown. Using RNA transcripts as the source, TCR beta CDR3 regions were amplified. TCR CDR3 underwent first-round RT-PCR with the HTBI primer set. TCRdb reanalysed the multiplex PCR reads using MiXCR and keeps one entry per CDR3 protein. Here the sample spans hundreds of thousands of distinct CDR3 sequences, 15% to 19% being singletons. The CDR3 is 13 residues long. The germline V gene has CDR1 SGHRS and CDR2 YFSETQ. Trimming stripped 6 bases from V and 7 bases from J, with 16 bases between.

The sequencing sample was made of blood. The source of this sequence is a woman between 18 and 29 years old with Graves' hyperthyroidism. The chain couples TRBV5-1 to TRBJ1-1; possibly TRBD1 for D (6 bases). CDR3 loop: CASNKQGYDEAFF. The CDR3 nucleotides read TGCGCCAGCAACAAACAGGGTTACGATGAAGCTTTCTTT.